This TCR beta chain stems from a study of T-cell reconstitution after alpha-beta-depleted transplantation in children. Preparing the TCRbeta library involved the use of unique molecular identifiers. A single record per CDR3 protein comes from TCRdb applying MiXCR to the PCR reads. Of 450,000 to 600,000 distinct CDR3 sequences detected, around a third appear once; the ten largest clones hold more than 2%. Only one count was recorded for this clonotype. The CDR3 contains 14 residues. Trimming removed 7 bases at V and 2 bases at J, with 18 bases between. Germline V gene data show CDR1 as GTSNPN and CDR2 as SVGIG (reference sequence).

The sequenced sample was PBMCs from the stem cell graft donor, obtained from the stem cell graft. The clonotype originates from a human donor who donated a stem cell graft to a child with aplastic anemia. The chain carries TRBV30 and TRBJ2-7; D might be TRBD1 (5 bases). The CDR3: CASSSPGMAYEQYV. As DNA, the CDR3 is TGTGCCTCCAGCTCCCCAGGGATGGCCTACGAGCAGTACGTC.